This T cell receptor beta chain was profiled in a study of cytomegalovirus exposure and HLA in healthy donors. Regarding the study as a whole: Presence/absence analyses took donor sequencing depth as roughly uniform.

V was shortened by 4 bases and J by 5 bases, with 14 bases between the two germline ends. The CDR3 has 14 amino acids. Per germline, CDR1 WSHSY and CDR2 SAAADI. This PCR relied on a set of 60 Vbeta primers and 13 Jbeta primers. Assay used: immunoSEQ multiplex PCR; TCRdb lists only in-frame clones, some missing. This table holds about 200,000 clones, 82% found once. About this clone: What it binds is not known.

This receptor was identified in a woman aged 45-65 years in good health and CMV-seropositive. Material for sequencing was PBMCs. The chain carries TRBV10-2 and TRBJ2-5; a possible D gene is TRBD2 (6 bases). CDR3 region: CASSGLLRGETQYF. DNA of the CDR3: TGCGCCAGCAGTGGCCTCCTACGGGGGGAGACCCAGTACTTC.